The rows below give T cell receptor beta chains drawn from one sample of a study of blood T cell repertoires in COVID-19. Some clones are missing from TCRdb's copy, which holds only in-frame ones; the method was immunoSEQ multiplex PCR. The sample consists of about 120,000 clones, approximately 80% of them appearing once. Sequencing was performed on peripheral blood. Receptors were obtained from a woman aged 80 or older with acute or convalescent COVID-19. Both conserved end residues are part of each CDR3. D genes are given only for firm matches. Only part of the rows carry a size: once, few, many, or a class if the clone is expanded.

j_call: TRBJ2-1; d_call: TRBD2; clone_size: -; v_call: TRBV4-2; cdr3_aa: CASSQELAEQQFF; cdr3_nt: TGTGCCAGCAGCCAAGAGCTAGCGGAGCAGCAGTTCTTC
j_call: TRBJ1-1; d_call: -; clone_size: -; v_call: TRBV5-4; cdr3_aa: CASSPGRGGMNTEAFF; cdr3_nt: TGTGCCAGCAGCCCTGGACGGGGGGGAATGAACACTGAAGCTTTCTTT
j_call: TRBJ2-5; d_call: TRBD2; clone_size: -; v_call: TRBV27; cdr3_aa: CASGGGVLAGGQETQYF; cdr3_nt: TGTGCCAGCGGGGGAGGGGTGCTAGCGGGAGGTCAAGAGACCCAGTACTTC
j_call: TRBJ1-3; d_call: TRBD1; clone_size: few; v_call: TRBV5-1; cdr3_aa: CASSLGDRENTIYF; cdr3_nt: TGCGCCAGCAGCTTGGGAGACAGGGAGAACACCATATATTTT
j_call: TRBJ1-5; d_call: -; clone_size: few; v_call: TRBV7-8; cdr3_aa: CASNPGGVNQPQHF; cdr3_nt: TGTGCCAGCAACCCTGGGGGGGTCAATCAGCCCCAGCATTTT
j_call: TRBJ2-7; d_call: TRBD1; clone_size: -; v_call: TRBV6-2/TRBV6-3; cdr3_aa: CASSPQGTGLYYEQYF; cdr3_nt: TGTGCCAGCAGCCCGCAGGGGACAGGGCTATACTACGAGCAGTACTTC
j_call: TRBJ1-1; d_call: -; clone_size: -; v_call: TRBV6-5; cdr3_aa: CASSYLSRTEAFF; cdr3_nt: TGTGCCAGCAGTTACCTGAGCCGGACTGAAGCTTTCTTT
j_call: TRBJ1-4; d_call: -; clone_size: -; v_call: TRBV5-1; cdr3_aa: CASRVRESNEKLFF; cdr3_nt: TGCGCCAGCAGGGTTAGGGAGTCTAATGAAAAACTGTTTTTT
j_call: TRBJ2-5; d_call: -; clone_size: -; v_call: TRBV9; cdr3_aa: CASSVSSEYQETQYF; cdr3_nt: TGTGCCAGCAGCGTTTCTAGCGAGTACCAAGAGACCCAGTACTTC
j_call: TRBJ1-6; d_call: TRBD1; clone_size: -; v_call: TRBV7-2; cdr3_aa: CASSSPQGANSPLHF; cdr3_nt: TGTGCCAGCAGCTCTCCCCAGGGGGCAAATTCACCCCTCCACTTT
j_call: TRBJ1-2; d_call: -; clone_size: -; v_call: TRBV20-1; cdr3_aa: CSARDLIYYTF; cdr3_nt: TGCAGTGCTAGAGATCTAATCTACTACACCTTC
j_call: TRBJ2-2; d_call: TRBD1; clone_size: -; v_call: TRBV28; cdr3_aa: CASSYSGQGASNTGELFF; cdr3_nt: TGTGCCAGCAGTTACTCCGGACAGGGGGCATCGAACACCGGGGAGCTGTTTTTT
j_call: TRBJ2-1; d_call: -; clone_size: -; v_call: TRBV7-9; cdr3_aa: CASLTLGRAQRGEQFF; cdr3_nt: TGTGCCAGCCTTACTCTTGGCCGGGCCCAACGAGGGGAGCAGTTCTTC
j_call: TRBJ2-1; d_call: TRBD2; clone_size: -; v_call: TRBV19; cdr3_aa: CASSATLAGVEVGQFF; cdr3_nt: TGTGCCAGTAGTGCCACCCTAGCGGGAGTAGAGGTTGGGCAGTTCTTC
j_call: TRBJ1-2; d_call: TRBD1; clone_size: -; v_call: TRBV5-4; cdr3_aa: CASSPYRQGNYGYTF; cdr3_nt: TGTGCCAGCAGCCCCTACCGACAGGGGAACTATGGCTACACCTTC
j_call: TRBJ2-2; d_call: TRBD1; clone_size: -; v_call: TRBV2; cdr3_aa: CASSGQGITGELFF; cdr3_nt: TGTGCCAGCAGTGGACAGGGTATCACCGGGGAGCTGTTTTTT
j_call: TRBJ1-3; d_call: TRBD1; clone_size: -; v_call: TRBV5-6; cdr3_aa: CASSFGQGEFGNTIYF; cdr3_nt: TGTGCCAGCAGCTTTGGACAGGGGGAATTTGGAAACACCATATATTTT
j_call: TRBJ2-3; d_call: -; clone_size: -; v_call: TRBV4-2; cdr3_aa: CASSQDPFTDTQYF; cdr3_nt: TGTGCCAGCAGCCAAGACCCATTCACAGATACGCAGTATTTT
j_call: TRBJ1-5; d_call: TRBD1; clone_size: -; v_call: TRBV20-1; cdr3_aa: CSASGDRVVQPQHF; cdr3_nt: TGCAGTGCTAGTGGGGACAGGGTGGTGCAGCCCCAGCATTTT